The rows below give T cell receptor beta chains drawn from one sample of a study of glioma-infiltrating T cells after dendritic cell vaccination. Profiled with immunoSEQ multiplex PCR; TCRdb holds only in-frame clones, not every one. The sample has over 80,000 clones; approximately 78% are singletons. The sample was blood, taken after dendritic cell vaccination. These receptor sequences come from a human donor with glioblastoma. The CDR3 runs from the conserved cysteine through the conserved F or W. The D gene is left open where the match is weak. The size of a clone is reported for some rows only, either as once, few or many, or as a class for expanded clones.

j_call: TRBJ1-2; d_call: -; clone_size: -; v_call: TRBV5-4; cdr3_aa: CASSSSQEAGYTF; cdr3_nt: TGTGCCAGCAGCTCGTCACAGGAAGCGGGCTACACCTTC
j_call: TRBJ1-2; d_call: -; clone_size: -; v_call: TRBV15; cdr3_aa: CATSRDGQGRVYGYTF; cdr3_nt: TGTGCCACCAGCAGAGATGGCCAGGGGCGCGTCTATGGCTACACCTTC
j_call: TRBJ2-1; d_call: TRBD2; clone_size: -; v_call: TRBV10-1; cdr3_aa: CASSEGRLAAYNEQFF; cdr3_nt: TGCGCCAGCAGTGAGGGGAGACTAGCGGCTTACAATGAGCAGTTCTTC
j_call: TRBJ2-3; d_call: TRBD1; clone_size: -; v_call: TRBV5-1; cdr3_aa: CASSWNRGPTTDTQYF; cdr3_nt: TGCGCCAGCAGCTGGAACAGGGGACCGACCACAGATACGCAGTATTTT
j_call: TRBJ2-1; d_call: TRBD2; clone_size: -; v_call: TRBV5-1; cdr3_aa: CASSRTSGSDRSSYNEQFF; cdr3_nt: TGCGCCAGCAGCCGAACTAGCGGCTCTGACCGGAGCTCCTACAATGAGCAGTTCTTC
j_call: TRBJ1-1; d_call: TRBD1; clone_size: -; v_call: TRBV6-1; cdr3_aa: CASSDKDRENTEAFF; cdr3_nt: TGTGCCAGCAGTGATAAGGACAGGGAGAACACTGAAGCTTTCTTT
j_call: TRBJ1-5; d_call: -; clone_size: -; v_call: TRBV19; cdr3_aa: CASSIVAGDGQPQHF; cdr3_nt: TGTGCCAGTAGTATAGTGGCAGGGGATGGTCAGCCCCAGCATTTT
j_call: TRBJ1-3; d_call: -; clone_size: -; v_call: TRBV12-5; cdr3_aa: CASGLGQARGNTIYF; cdr3_nt: TGTGCTAGTGGTTTGGGACAGGCTCGGGGAAACACCATATATTTT
j_call: TRBJ2-1; d_call: -; clone_size: -; v_call: TRBV9; cdr3_aa: CASSVTGGEQFF; cdr3_nt: TGTGCCAGCAGCGTAACTGGCGGTGAGCAGTTCTTC
j_call: TRBJ2-1; d_call: TRBD2; clone_size: -; v_call: TRBV2; cdr3_aa: CASSELAGGPRQFF; cdr3_nt: TGTGCCAGCAGTGAACTAGCGGGGGGGCCGAGGCAGTTCTTC
j_call: TRBJ2-7; d_call: TRBD1; clone_size: few; v_call: TRBV29-1; cdr3_aa: CSVGDRGGYEQYF; cdr3_nt: TGCAGCGTTGGCGACAGGGGTGGGTACGAGCAGTACTTC
j_call: TRBJ1-4; d_call: TRBD1; clone_size: few; v_call: TRBV27; cdr3_aa: CASRTGTGAEKLFF; cdr3_nt: TGTGCCAGCAGAACCGGGACAGGGGCTGAAAAACTGTTTTTT
j_call: TRBJ2-7; d_call: -; clone_size: few; v_call: TRBV25-1; cdr3_aa: CASSESRTLTYEQYF; cdr3_nt: TGTGCCAGCAGTGAATCGCGGACACTAACCTACGAGCAGTACTTC
j_call: TRBJ2-5; d_call: TRBD1; clone_size: -; v_call: TRBV25-1; cdr3_aa: CASSRGTGGGQETQYF; cdr3_nt: TGTGCCAGCAGTAGGGGAACAGGGGGCGGACAAGAGACCCAGTACTTC
j_call: TRBJ1-3; d_call: -; clone_size: -; v_call: TRBV7-2; cdr3_aa: CASSLYADTIYF; cdr3_nt: TGTGCCAGCAGCTTATACGCGGATACCATATATTTT
j_call: TRBJ1-1; d_call: TRBD1; clone_size: few; v_call: TRBV6-5; cdr3_aa: CASSYSAAGGRAFF; cdr3_nt: TGTGCCAGCAGTTACTCCGCGGCAGGGGGCCGAGCTTTCTTT
j_call: TRBJ1-2; d_call: -; clone_size: -; v_call: TRBV11-1; cdr3_aa: CASSLPAAGTNYGYTF; cdr3_nt: TGTGCCAGCAGCTTGCCCGCAGCGGGGACTAACTATGGCTACACCTTC
j_call: TRBJ1-2; d_call: TRBD1; clone_size: -; v_call: TRBV7-2; cdr3_aa: CASSLGQGAYGYTF; cdr3_nt: TGTGCCAGCAGCTTGGGACAGGGGGCTTATGGCTACACCTTC
j_call: TRBJ2-3; d_call: -; clone_size: -; v_call: TRBV29-1; cdr3_aa: CSVAMSGGTDTQYF; cdr3_nt: TGCAGCGTTGCTATGTCGGGAGGCACAGATACGCAGTATTTT
j_call: TRBJ1-4; d_call: TRBD1; clone_size: -; v_call: TRBV19; cdr3_aa: CASSIPRQGADEKLFF; cdr3_nt: TGTGCCAGTAGTATCCCGCGACAGGGGGCGGATGAAAAACTGTTTTTT
j_call: TRBJ2-2; d_call: TRBD1; clone_size: -; v_call: TRBV2; cdr3_aa: CASSKTGANTGELFF; cdr3_nt: TGTGCCAGCAGCAAGACAGGGGCCAACACCGGGGAGCTGTTTTTT
j_call: TRBJ1-5; d_call: TRBD1; clone_size: -; v_call: TRBV19; cdr3_aa: CASSIGWDRDQPQHF; cdr3_nt: TGTGCCAGTAGTATAGGTTGGGACAGGGACCAGCCCCAGCATTTT
j_call: TRBJ1-5; d_call: TRBD1; clone_size: -; v_call: TRBV7-9; cdr3_aa: CASSLVRTGADRNQPQHF; cdr3_nt: TGTGCCAGCAGCTTAGTTCGGACAGGGGCGGACCGGAATCAGCCCCAGCATTTT
j_call: TRBJ2-5; d_call: TRBD2; clone_size: -; v_call: TRBV15; cdr3_aa: CATSRDIGLAGQETQYF; cdr3_nt: TGTGCCACCAGCAGAGATATAGGCCTAGCGGGGCAAGAGACCCAGTACTTC
j_call: TRBJ2-5; d_call: -; clone_size: once; v_call: TRBV29-1; cdr3_aa: CSVTGTQETQYF; cdr3_nt: TGCAGCGTTACCGGGACACAAGAGACCCAGTACTTC
j_call: TRBJ1-3; d_call: -; clone_size: -; v_call: TRBV5-6; cdr3_aa: CASTRSGGNTIYF; cdr3_nt: TGTGCCAGCACCAGGAGCGGGGGAAACACCATATATTTT
j_call: TRBJ2-1; d_call: -; clone_size: -; v_call: TRBV7-9; cdr3_aa: CASSSPRLAKNHNEQFF; cdr3_nt: TGTGCCAGCAGCTCACCCCGGCTAGCGAAAAACCACAATGAGCAGTTCTTC
j_call: TRBJ2-2; d_call: -; clone_size: -; v_call: TRBV21-1; cdr3_aa: CASNYALTGDAANTGELFF; cdr3_nt: TGTGCCAGCAATTATGCCCTGACAGGGGATGCCGCGAACACCGGGGAGCTGTTTTTT
j_call: TRBJ1-5; d_call: TRBD1; clone_size: -; v_call: TRBV19; cdr3_aa: CASRIEAGQANQPQHF; cdr3_nt: TGTGCCAGTAGGATCGAAGCAGGACAGGCTAATCAGCCCCAGCATTTT
j_call: TRBJ2-2; d_call: -; clone_size: -; v_call: TRBV19; cdr3_aa: CASSFTTVNTGELFF; cdr3_nt: TGTGCCAGTAGTTTCACGACAGTGAACACCGGGGAGCTGTTTTTT
j_call: TRBJ1-3; d_call: -; clone_size: -; v_call: TRBV18; cdr3_aa: CASSPKNSNSGNTIYF; cdr3_nt: TGTGCCAGCTCACCAAAGAACAGCAACTCTGGAAACACCATATATTTT
j_call: TRBJ1-1; d_call: -; clone_size: few; v_call: TRBV6-1; cdr3_aa: CASSSTSGGGTEAFF; cdr3_nt: TGTGCCAGCAGCTCCACCTCGGGGGGCGGCACTGAAGCTTTCTTT
j_call: TRBJ2-7; d_call: -; clone_size: -; v_call: TRBV5-1; cdr3_aa: CASSLVPGPSYEQYF; cdr3_nt: TGCGCCAGCAGCTTGGTCCCAGGGCCCTCCTACGAGCAGTACTTC
j_call: TRBJ1-1; d_call: TRBD1; clone_size: -; v_call: TRBV19; cdr3_aa: CASSMAGGPERKNTEAFF; cdr3_nt: TGTGCCAGTAGTATGGCAGGGGGCCCCGAGCGGAAGAACACTGAAGCTTTCTTT
j_call: TRBJ2-2; d_call: -; clone_size: -; v_call: TRBV30; cdr3_aa: CAWSRDSRNTGELFF; cdr3_nt: TGTGCCTGGAGCAGAGACAGTCGGAACACCGGGGAGCTGTTTTTT
j_call: TRBJ1-1; d_call: TRBD1; clone_size: -; v_call: TRBV2; cdr3_aa: CASWTGGHPGTEAFF; cdr3_nt: TGTGCCAGCTGGACAGGGGGCCACCCGGGGACTGAAGCTTTCTTT
j_call: TRBJ2-1; d_call: -; clone_size: -; v_call: TRBV14; cdr3_aa: CASSQARPQGKNEQFF; cdr3_nt: TGTGCCAGCAGCCAAGCCCGGCCCCAGGGGAAGAATGAGCAGTTCTTC
j_call: TRBJ2-2; d_call: -; clone_size: -; v_call: TRBV5-8; cdr3_aa: CASSLYMNTGELFF; cdr3_nt: TGTGCCAGCAGCTTGTACATGAACACCGGGGAGCTGTTTTTT
j_call: TRBJ2-1; d_call: -; clone_size: -; v_call: TRBV21-1; cdr3_aa: CASSGDRGIYNEQFF; cdr3_nt: TGTGCCAGCAGCGGCGACAGGGGGATTTACAATGAGCAGTTCTTC
j_call: TRBJ1-1; d_call: -; clone_size: once; v_call: TRBV7-2; cdr3_aa: CASRTQAGTEAFF; cdr3_nt: TGTGCCAGCAGAACCCAGGCGGGGACTGAAGCTTTCTTT
j_call: TRBJ1-5; d_call: -; clone_size: -; v_call: TRBV19; cdr3_aa: CASSIGGSVGGNQPQHF; cdr3_nt: TGTGCCAGTAGTATTGGGGGGTCGGTAGGGGGCAATCAGCCCCAGCATTTT
j_call: TRBJ2-1; d_call: TRBD2; clone_size: -; v_call: TRBV30; cdr3_aa: CAWGLAGGSSYNEQFF; cdr3_nt: TGTGCCTGGGGACTAGCGGGAGGGAGCTCCTACAATGAGCAGTTCTTC
j_call: TRBJ1-1; d_call: TRBD1; clone_size: -; v_call: TRBV30; cdr3_aa: CAWSVSLGQGGVAFF; cdr3_nt: TGTGCCTGGAGTGTTTCCCTCGGACAGGGCGGAGTCGCTTTCTTT
j_call: TRBJ2-3; d_call: -; clone_size: -; v_call: TRBV6-6; cdr3_aa: CASSYSQGFTDTQYF; cdr3_nt: TGTGCCAGCAGTTACAGTCAGGGGTTCACAGATACGCAGTATTTT
j_call: TRBJ1-1; d_call: -; clone_size: -; v_call: TRBV5-4; cdr3_aa: CASSRGGLMNTEAFF; cdr3_nt: TGTGCCAGCAGCAGGGGGGGCCTTATGAACACTGAAGCTTTCTTT
j_call: TRBJ1-4; d_call: -; clone_size: once; v_call: TRBV5-6; cdr3_aa: CASSLGVNEKLFF; cdr3_nt: TGTGCCAGCAGCTTGGGCGTTAATGAAAAACTGTTTTTT
j_call: TRBJ1-6; d_call: -; clone_size: -; v_call: TRBV19; cdr3_aa: CASRRRHQDYSPLHF; cdr3_nt: TGTGCCAGTCGAAGAAGACACCAGGATTACTCACCCCTCCACTTT
j_call: TRBJ1-2; d_call: TRBD1; clone_size: -; v_call: TRBV4-2; cdr3_aa: CASSQREGGAGYGYTF; cdr3_nt: TGTGCCAGCAGCCAAAGAGAAGGGGGCGCGGGATATGGCTACACCTTC
j_call: TRBJ2-7; d_call: -; clone_size: -; v_call: TRBV5-1; cdr3_aa: CASSFTGMEAYEQYF; cdr3_nt: TGCGCCAGCAGCTTTACAGGGATGGAGGCCTACGAGCAGTACTTC
j_call: TRBJ1-4; d_call: TRBD1; clone_size: once; v_call: TRBV4-1; cdr3_aa: CASSQDGAGGPEKLFF; cdr3_nt: TGCGCCAGCAGCCAAGACGGGGCAGGGGGCCCTGAAAAACTGTTTTTT
j_call: TRBJ1-2; d_call: TRBD1; clone_size: -; v_call: TRBV5-4; cdr3_aa: CASSLESGGNGYTF; cdr3_nt: TGTGCCAGCAGCTTGGAGTCAGGGGGAAACGGCTACACCTTC
j_call: TRBJ1-2; d_call: TRBD1; clone_size: -; v_call: TRBV6-5; cdr3_aa: CASSFGQVNYGYTF; cdr3_nt: TGTGCCAGCAGTTTCGGACAGGTTAACTATGGCTACACCTTC